This T cell receptor (beta chain) was retrieved from a study of radiation and T cells in renal cell carcinoma. Time point denoted: blood 4 weeks post-SBRT, at nephrectomy. Noted treatment: 15 Gy SBRT to primary tumor, nephrectomy 4 weeks later. Profiled with immunoSEQ multiplex PCR; TCRdb holds only in-frame clones, not every one. The repertoire holds around 99,000 clones, with approximately 82% as singletons. The germline V gene encodes CDR1 MNHEY and CDR2 SMNVEV (reference sequence). Trimming cost V 5 bases and J 4 bases, with 9 bases left between them. The CDR3 loop spans 13 amino acids. Material: blood, obtained from a patient whose treatment included radiotherapy and nephrectomy. The sequence was collected from a man aged 55 to 69 with renal cell carcinoma. V usage is TRBV27 and J usage is TRBJ1-5; D might be TRBD1 (5 bases). CDR3 loop: CASSPGGNQPQHF. The CDR3 bases are TGTGCCAGCAGTCCCGGGGGGAATCAGCCCCAGCATTTT.